The T cell receptor (beta chain) described here comes from a study of shared clonotypes between healthy human individuals. Study context: Used for every donor were three CD4 naive, three CD4 memory, two CD8 naive and one CD8 memory plate. Study-wide findings and caveats: The represented genetic and exposure-history diversity was limited by the small number of donors.

This was a deep-level run. It was 200 ng DNA, approximately 28,000 T cell genomes, that sorted-subset replicate PCRs used. The table came from immunoSEQ multiplex PCR; TCRdb's copy has only in-frame clones and leaves some out. The repertoire holds under 1,900,000 clones, with approximately 98.5% as singletons. CDR1 and CDR2 (germline): SQVTM, ANQGSEA. The CDR3 covers 13 residues. J gave up 8 bases and V 6 bases, and 10 bases lay outside the gene matches. Comments on this clone: Its antigen is currently unknown.

The sample consisted of naive CD4+ T cells sorted from blood. Regarding subset: CD45RA+ positively selected. The chain recombines TRBV29-1 with TRBJ2-1; 7 bases are shared with TRBD1. The sequence came from a man aged 30-40 years in good health. For the CDR3, the DNA is TGCAGCGTACTAGGACAGGTAGGGGATGAGCAGTTCTTC. It codes for CSVLGQVGDEQFF.